These 22 T cell receptor beta chains came from one sample sequenced in a study of beta chain features in type 1 diabetes. Of the isolated RNA, all was reverse transcribed, and so the sequenced material was expressed TCRB transcripts. This table comes from immunoSEQ multiplex PCR, and its TCRdb copy is limited to in-frame clones, with some not included. The sample has almost 350,000 clones; around a fifth are singletons. Input material: naive CD4+ T cells from blood. Every receptor here comes from a woman under 30 in good health.

This clone was counted only a few times. This chain links TRBV30 with TRBJ1-2; D uncertain. The germline V gene encodes CDR1 GTSNPN and CDR2 SVGIG (reference sequence). Between the trimmed V and J ends, which lost 1 base and 8 bases, there was a span of 8 bases. This CDR3 spans 11 amino acids. The CDR3 protein is CAWSDPRGYTF. The CDR3 bases are TGTGCCTGGAGTGATCCACGGGGCTACACCTTC.

This clone was seen a few times. The rearrangement links TRBV2 to TRBJ2-5; D is ambiguous. The germline CDR1 and CDR2 sequences are SNHLY and FYNNEI. There are 12 residues in the CDR3. The V gene lost 4 bases and the J gene lost 7 bases, with 10 bases spanning the gap. The CDR3 here is CASSGQVATQYF. Written as DNA, the CDR3 is TGTGCCAGCAGTGGGCAAGTGGCGACCCAGTACTTC. The entire variable domain, with the rest obtained from reference TRBV2 and TRBJ2-5, is as follows: EPEVTQTPSHQVTQMGQEVILRCVPISNHLYFYWYRQILGQKVEFLVSFYNNEISEKSEIFDDQFSVERPDGSNFTLKIRSTKLEDSAMYFCASSGQVATQYFGPGTRLLVL.

Only a few counts were recorded for this clone. J is TRBJ2-7 and V is TRBV6-6, with 7 bases lining up with TRBD1. The junction had 4 bases not matched to a gene; V was cut back by 5 bases and J by 6 bases. This CDR3 has 12 amino acids. In germline, CDR1 is MNHNY, CDR2 SVGAGI (reference sequence). The CDR3 sequence: CASSRQGSEQYF. The DNA for the CDR3 is TGTGCCAGCAGTAGACAGGGTAGCGAGCAGTACTTC.

V and J are TRBV7-9 and TRBJ2-3; a weak D match, TRBD2 (5 bases). Per germline, CDR1 SEHNR and CDR2 FQNEAQ (reference sequence). This CDR3 is built from 13 residues. V lost 8 bases and J 0 bases, leaving 9 bases between the germline ends. CDR3 sequence (DNA): TGTGCCAGCGGACTGCATAGCACAGATACGCAGTATTTT. It codes for CASGLHSTDTQYF.

V gene TRBV25-1 combines with J gene TRBJ2-3; TRBD2 matches 11 bases. Germline CDR1 reads MGHDK; CDR2 reads SYGVNS. CDR3 length: 16 amino acids. The V segment lost 6 bases and the J segment 3 bases; nucleotides outside the gene matches: 8. The DNA of the CDR3 is TGTGCCAGCAGCAAGAATAGCGGGGGGGTGACAGATACGCAGTATTTT. Amino acid sequence: CASSKNSGGVTDTQYF.

The CDR3 here is CASTKTGIHYGYTF. The CDR3 region has the DNA TGTGCCAGCACCAAGACAGGGATACACTATGGCTACACCTTC. The chain carries TRBV5-4 and TRBJ1-2; 7 bases are shared with TRBD1. CDR3 length equals 14 residues. CDR1 SGHNT and CDR2 YYREEE come from the germline V gene (reference sequence). J lost 3 bases, V lost 6 bases, and 8 bases had no gene match.

This clone was detected only a few times. The V gene is TRBV27, the J gene TRBJ2-7, with 8 nucleotides matching TRBD1. The J segment lost 5 bases and the V segment lost 2 bases, leaving 5 bases of the junction unmatched. The CDR3 is made up of 14 amino acids. CDR1 and CDR2 from the germline V gene are MNHEY and SMNVEV (reference sequence). In DNA, the CDR3 is TGTGCCAGCAGTTTAGGGCAGGGGGCGAACGAGCAGTACTTC. As protein: CASSLGQGANEQYF.

In this sample, this clone turned up a few times. V usage is TRBV20-1 and J usage is TRBJ2-5, with 7 bases identical to TRBD2. V gave up 3 bases and J gave up 14 bases; unmatched junction bases: 9. CDR3 length: 11 residues. The germline V gene encodes CDR1 DFQATT and CDR2 SNEGSKA (reference sequence). The CDR3: CSARMERGLYF. CDR3 sequence (DNA): TGCAGTGCTAGGATGGAAAGGGGACTATACTTC.

This clone turned up a few times. The chain employs TRBV7-9 and TRBJ2-7; 12 bases are a match to TRBD2. J gave up 0 bases and V 5 bases, and 11 bases lay outside the gene matches. Germline loops: CDR1 SEHNR, CDR2 FQNEAQ (reference sequence). This CDR3 is 18 amino acids long. The CDR3 loop reads CASSRPGLAGLSSYEQYF. CDR3 nucleotide sequence: TGTGCCAGCAGCCGGCCGGGACTAGCGGGCTTAAGCTCCTACGAGCAGTACTTC. Full variable domain (missing parts from reference TRBV7-9 and TRBJ2-7): DTGVSQNPRHKITKRGQNVTFRCDPISEHNRLYWYRQTLGQGPEFLTYFQNEAQLEKSRLLSDRFSAERPKGSFSTLEIQRTEQGDSAMYLCASSRPGLAGLSSYEQYFGPGTRLTVT.

The J gene is TRBJ2-1, the V gene TRBV6-1, with TRBD1 as a possible D gene (6 bases). V lost 4 bases, J lost 9 bases, and 16 bases lay in between. CDR3 size: 14 residues. CDR1 is MNHNS and CDR2 is SASEGT in the germline V gene. DNA of the CDR3: TGTGCCAGCAGTGTTGGATCGCCCAGGGGTGAGCAGTTCTTC. This encodes CASSVGSPRGEQFF.

This clone was seen a handful of times. The V call is TRBV7-2, the J call TRBJ1-2, with a weak D call TRBD1 (6 bases). The CDR3 has 15 amino acids. Germline V gives CDR1 SGHTA, CDR2 FQGNSA. V was shortened by 4 bases and J by 8 bases, with 20 bases between the two germline ends. CDR3 DNA: TGTGCCAGCAGCTCCCCGGGACACTTCTTGGGAGGCTACACCTTC. It codes for CASSSPGHFLGGYTF.

The gene calls are TRBV7-2 and TRBJ2-1; a weak D match, TRBD2 (6 bases). Germline V gene lookup returns CDR1 SGHTA and CDR2 FQGNSA. The CDR3 has 14 residues. The V end lost 1 base, the J end lost 6 bases, and 10 bases lay between the germline ends. The CDR3 spells CASSLGLVGNEQFF. The CDR3 DNA sequence: TGTGCCAGCAGCTTAGGACTAGTGGGCAATGAGCAGTTCTTC.

This chain links TRBV4-1 with TRBJ2-6, with 7 nucleotides matching TRBD2. Trimming cost V 1 base and J 0 bases; bases outside gene matches: 9. Germline assignment: CDR1 MGHRA and CDR2 YSYEKL. The CDR3 runs to 19 residues. The CDR3 is CASSQGGGVRSSGANVLTF. The CDR3 DNA sequence: TGCGCCAGCAGCCAAGGTGGGGGGGTTCGTAGCTCTGGGGCCAACGTCCTGACTTTC.

This chain joins TRBV29-1 and TRBJ1-5; D possibly corresponds to TRBD1 (5 bases). From germline, CDR1 is SQVTM and CDR2 ANQGSEA. CDR3 length: 14 amino acids. V gave up 4 bases and J gave up 6 bases, with 16 bases separating them. The CDR3 spells CSVVPAGVGQPQHF. Here the CDR3 DNA reads TGCAGCGTTGTGCCCGCGGGGGTTGGTCAGCCCCAGCATTTT.

This chain joins TRBV30 and TRBJ2-7; 8 bases fit TRBD1. Trimming at V came to 1 base and at J to 5 bases, leaving 10 bases not matched to a gene. The CDR3 runs 15 residues. Germline CDR1 reads GTSNPN; CDR2 reads SVGIG (reference sequence). The CDR3: CAWSAWTGKKDEQYF. In DNA form, the CDR3 reads TGTGCCTGGAGTGCCTGGACAGGGAAAAAGGACGAGCAGTACTTC.

This clone was detected only a few times. CDR3 protein: CASSVGLARGDEQYF. CDR3 nucleotide sequence: TGTGCCAGCAGTGTCGGACTAGCGAGGGGAGACGAGCAGTACTTC. V and J are TRBV25-1 and TRBJ2-7, with 9 bases fitting TRBD2. J lost 5 bases, V lost 4 bases, and 9 bases had no gene match. Per germline, CDR1 MGHDK and CDR2 SYGVNS. The CDR3 is made up of 15 amino acids.

The rearrangement links TRBV5-4 to TRBJ2-5; TRBD1 is a possible D gene (6 bases). The CDR3 loop spans 14 amino acids. V was pared by 4 bases and J by 1 base, with 11 bases between. Germline V gene data show CDR1 as SGHNT and CDR2 as YYREEE (reference sequence). The CDR3 DNA reads as TGTGCCAGCAGCCGGGACACCCTCCAAGAGACCCAGTACTTC. Amino acid sequence: CASSRDTLQETQYF.

The J gene is TRBJ2-5, the V gene TRBV9; tentative D call: TRBD2 (6 bases). V lost 6 bases to trimming and J lost 5 bases, with 20 bases between them. This CDR3 is 15 amino acids long. Germline assignment: CDR1 SGDLS and CDR2 YYNGEE. This CDR3 reads CASTSAEGSGETQYF. CDR3 DNA sequence: TGTGCCAGCACCTCTGCGGAGGGTTCGGGGGAGACCCAGTACTTC.

This clone was counted between two and nine times. The CDR3 loop is CASSALRGNEQFF. Written as DNA, the CDR3 is TGTGCCAGCAGCGCCCTCAGGGGCAATGAGCAGTTCTTC. The V call is TRBV7-2, the J call TRBJ2-1; a possible D gene is TRBD1 (6 bases). Trimming cost V 5 bases and J 6 bases, with 11 bases left between them. Germline V lookup: CDR1 SGHTA, CDR2 FQGNSA. The CDR3 covers 13 residues.

This clone has just a few counts. The rearrangement uses TRBV30 and TRBJ1-1; 7 bases are shared with TRBD1. Germline CDR1 is GTSNPN and CDR2 is SVGIG (reference sequence). The CDR3 is 13 amino acids. J was trimmed by 2 bases and V by 1 base; bases with no gene match: 1. The CDR3 sequence: CAWSEGGNTEAFF. The CDR3 DNA reads as TGTGCCTGGAGTGAAGGGGGCAACACTGAAGCTTTCTTT.

This clone has just a few counts. The genes are TRBV2 and TRBJ1-1; D not resolved. Germline V gene sequence: CDR1 SNHLY, CDR2 FYNNEI. V was trimmed by 7 bases and J by 0 bases, leaving 6 bases between them. The CDR3 totals 12 residues. The CDR3 DNA reads as TGTGCCAGCACGAGGGTGAACACTGAAGCTTTCTTT. Amino acid sequence: CASTRVNTEAFF. The whole variable domain, filled in from reference TRBV2 and TRBJ1-1, reads EPEVTQTPSHQVTQMGQEVILRCVPISNHLYFYWYRQILGQKVEFLVSFYNNEISEKSEIFDDQFSVERPDGSNFTLKIRSTKLEDSAMYFCASTRVNTEAFFGQGTRLTVV.

The rearrangement joins TRBV7-9 to TRBJ2-3; D gene ambiguous. This CDR3 spans 13 amino acids. V gave up 9 bases and J gave up 2 bases, with 12 bases separating them. The germline V gene encodes CDR1 SEHNR and CDR2 FQNEAQ (reference sequence). In nucleotides, the CDR3 is TGTGCCAGTTTTTCAGACTTCACAGATACGCAGTATTTT. Translating gives CASFSDFTDTQYF.